What follows are 2 T cell receptor beta chains derived from one specimen sequenced in a study of molecular identifiers for immune sequencing clone quantification. One entry per CDR3 protein results from TCRdb running MiXCR on the PCR reads. The sample holds about 65,000 distinct CDR3 sequences, approximately 18% seen once. The specimen was naive CD8+ T cells from blood, with Jurkat cell RNA spiked in. Subset of the sample: FACS-sorted CD8+CD4-CCR7+CD45RA+ naive T cells. The receptors here all came from a human donor in good health. Some libraries in this study had Jurkat cell RNA spiked in.

This clonotype has at least ten counts. The gene calls are TRBV7-2 and TRBJ2-1, with a tentative D call TRBD1 (6 bases). The CDR3 covers 17 residues. Trimming shortened V by 3 bases and J by 9 bases, and 24 bases separated the two germline ends. Germline V gives CDR1 SGHTA, CDR2 FQGNSA. For the CDR3, the DNA is TGTGCCAGCAGCTTGGGGGCAGGGGAGTCCCTAGGTGCTGAGCAGTTCTTC. Amino acid sequence: CASSLGAGESLGAEQFF.

The J gene is TRBJ2-3, the V gene TRBV9; no reliable D call. The CDR3 has 14 residues. Trimming cost V 2 bases and J 0 bases, with 7 bases left between them. Germline loops: CDR1 SGDLS, CDR2 YYNGEE. CDR3 DNA sequence: TGTGCCAGCAGCGTTACCCAGAGCACAGATACGCAGTATTTT. As protein: CASSVTQSTDTQYF. Filled out from reference TRBV9 and TRBJ2-3, the complete variable domain reads DSGVTQTPKHLITATGQRVTLRCSPRSGDLSVYWYQQSLDQGLQFLIQYYNGEERAKGNILERFSAQQFPDLHSELNLSSLELGDSALYFCASSVTQSTDTQYFGPGTRLTVL.